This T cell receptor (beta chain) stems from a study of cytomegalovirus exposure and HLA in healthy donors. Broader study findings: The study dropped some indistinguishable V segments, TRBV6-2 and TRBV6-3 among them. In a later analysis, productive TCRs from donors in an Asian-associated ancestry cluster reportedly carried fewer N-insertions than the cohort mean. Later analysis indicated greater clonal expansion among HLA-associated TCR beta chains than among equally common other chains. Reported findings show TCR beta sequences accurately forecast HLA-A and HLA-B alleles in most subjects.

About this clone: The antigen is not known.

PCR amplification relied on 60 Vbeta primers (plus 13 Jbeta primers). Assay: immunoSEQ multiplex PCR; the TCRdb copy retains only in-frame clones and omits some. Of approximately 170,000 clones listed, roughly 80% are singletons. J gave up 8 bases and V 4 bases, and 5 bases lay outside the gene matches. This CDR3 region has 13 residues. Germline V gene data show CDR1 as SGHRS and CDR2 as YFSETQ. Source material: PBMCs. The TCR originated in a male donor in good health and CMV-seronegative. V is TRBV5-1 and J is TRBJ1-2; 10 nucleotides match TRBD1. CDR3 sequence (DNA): TGCGCCAGCAGCACCGGGACAGGGGACGGCTACACCTTC. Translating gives CASSTGTGDGYTF.